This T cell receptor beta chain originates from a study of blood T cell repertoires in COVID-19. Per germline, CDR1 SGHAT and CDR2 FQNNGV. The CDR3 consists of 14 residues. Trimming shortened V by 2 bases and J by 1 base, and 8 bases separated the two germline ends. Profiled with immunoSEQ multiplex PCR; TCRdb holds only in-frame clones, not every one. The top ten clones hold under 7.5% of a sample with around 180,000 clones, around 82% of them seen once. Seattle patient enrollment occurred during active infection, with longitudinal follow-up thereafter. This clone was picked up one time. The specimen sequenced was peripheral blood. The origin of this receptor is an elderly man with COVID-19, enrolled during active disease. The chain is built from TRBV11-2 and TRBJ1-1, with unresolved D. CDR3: CASSLSEPNTEAFF. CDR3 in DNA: TGTGCCAGCAGCTTATCCGAGCCGAACACTGAAGCTTTCTTT.